This T cell receptor beta chain was obtained from a study of T-cell reconstitution after alpha-beta-depleted transplantation in children. Study-wide results and limits: Most T-cell counts and diversity one year after the transplant came from T cells that were newly produced. High day-60 TCRbeta diversity in some patients came from surviving recipient T cells and thymic progenitors. Two months or so post-transplant, alpha-beta T cells reportedly derived from several hundred expanded graft clones.

TCRbeta library construction was performed incorporating unique molecular identifiers. Each CDR3 protein is one row after TCRdb ran MiXCR on the PCR reads. In the table there are about 580,000 distinct CDR3 sequences, approximately 30% of which are singletons. On this clonotype: Its cognate antigen is unknown.

The V gene lost 6 bases and the J gene lost 4 bases, with 15 bases spanning the gap. The CDR3 is made up of 15 amino acids. The rearrangement joins TRBV12-3 or TRBV12-4 to TRBJ2-2, with a weak D call TRBD1 (6 bases). The TCR originated in a boy less than two years old with Wiskott-Aldrich syndrome, due to receive a stem cell transplant. The sample here was PBMCs, taken before TCRalphabeta/CD19-depleted stem cell transplant. CDR3 sequence reads: CASSVQGPGTGELFF. For the CDR3, the DNA is TGTGCCAGCAGCGTACAGGGACCGGGCACCGGGGAGCTGTTTTTT.